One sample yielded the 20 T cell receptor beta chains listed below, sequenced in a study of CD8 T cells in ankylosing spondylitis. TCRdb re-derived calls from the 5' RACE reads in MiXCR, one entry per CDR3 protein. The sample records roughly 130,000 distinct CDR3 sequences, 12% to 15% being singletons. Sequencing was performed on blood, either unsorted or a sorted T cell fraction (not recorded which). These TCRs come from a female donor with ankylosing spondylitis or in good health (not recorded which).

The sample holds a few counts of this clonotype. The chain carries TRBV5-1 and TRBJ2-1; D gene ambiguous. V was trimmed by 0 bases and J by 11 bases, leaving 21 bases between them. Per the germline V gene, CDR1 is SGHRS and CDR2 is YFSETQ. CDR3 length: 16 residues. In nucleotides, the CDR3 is TGCGCCAGCAGCTTGGAGCTGACTTTTTTCGGGCTTCAGCAGTTCTTC. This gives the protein CASSLELTFFGLQQFF.

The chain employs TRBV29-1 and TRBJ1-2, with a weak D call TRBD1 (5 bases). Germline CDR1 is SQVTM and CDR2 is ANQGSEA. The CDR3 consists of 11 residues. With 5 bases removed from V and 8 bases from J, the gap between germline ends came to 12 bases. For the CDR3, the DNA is TGCAGCGTTCCAGGGAATGACGGCTACACCTTC. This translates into CSVPGNDGYTF.

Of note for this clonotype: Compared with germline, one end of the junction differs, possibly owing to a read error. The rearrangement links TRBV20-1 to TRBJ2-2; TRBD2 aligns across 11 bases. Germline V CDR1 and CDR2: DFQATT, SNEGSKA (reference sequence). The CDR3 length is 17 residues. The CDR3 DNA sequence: TGCTGTGCTAGACACGGGCGACTAGCGGGGATGGAAGTGGAGCTGTTTTTT. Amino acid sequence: CCARHGRLAGMEVELFF.

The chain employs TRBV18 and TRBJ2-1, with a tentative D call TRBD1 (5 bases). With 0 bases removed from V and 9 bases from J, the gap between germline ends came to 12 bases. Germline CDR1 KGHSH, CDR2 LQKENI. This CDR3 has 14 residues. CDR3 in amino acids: CASSPPGRVGEQFF. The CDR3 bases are TGTGCCAGCTCACCACCGGGCAGGGTGGGTGAGCAGTTCTTC.

The CDR3 DNA reads as TGTGCCACCAGCAGACCAGACGGTGAAGCTTTCTTT. It specifies CATSRPDGEAFF. The chain recombines TRBV15 with TRBJ1-1; D remains ambiguous. Between the trimmed V and J ends, which lost 2 bases and 7 bases, there was a span of 8 bases. The CDR3 totals 12 residues. Germline assignment: CDR1 LNHNV and CDR2 YYDKDF (reference sequence).

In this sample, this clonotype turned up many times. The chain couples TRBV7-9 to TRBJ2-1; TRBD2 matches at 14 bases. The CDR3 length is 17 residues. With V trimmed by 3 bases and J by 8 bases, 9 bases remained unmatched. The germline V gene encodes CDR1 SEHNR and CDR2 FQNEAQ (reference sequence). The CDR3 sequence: CASSFGGTSGGNYEQFF. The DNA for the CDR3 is TGTGCCAGCAGCTTTGGCGGGACTAGCGGGGGTAACTATGAGCAGTTCTTC.

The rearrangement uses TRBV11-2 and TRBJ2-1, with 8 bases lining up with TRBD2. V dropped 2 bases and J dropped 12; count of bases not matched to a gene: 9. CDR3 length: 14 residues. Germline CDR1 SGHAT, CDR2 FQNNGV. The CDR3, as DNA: TGTGCCAGCAGCTTATGGCGGGAGGACCTTGGGCAGTTCTTC. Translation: CASSLWREDLGQFF.

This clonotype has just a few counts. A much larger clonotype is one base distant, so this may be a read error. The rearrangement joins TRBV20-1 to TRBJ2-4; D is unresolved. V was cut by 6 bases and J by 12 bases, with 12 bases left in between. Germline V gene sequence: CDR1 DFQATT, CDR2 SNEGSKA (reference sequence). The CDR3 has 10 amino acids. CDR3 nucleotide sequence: TGCAGTGCCCTCGGTCTTAGTCAGTACTTC. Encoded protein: CSALGLSQYF.

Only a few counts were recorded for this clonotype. The CDR3 DNA reads as TGTGCCAGCAGCGTAGCGGGATATGCCGGGGAGCTGTTTTTT. It codes for CASSVAGYAGELFF. The chain uses TRBV9 and TRBJ2-2, with a weak D call TRBD2 (5 bases). The CDR3 loop spans 14 amino acids. The germline V gene encodes CDR1 SGDLS and CDR2 YYNGEE. The germline V and J ends were trimmed by 0 bases and 6 bases, with 9 bases remaining between them.

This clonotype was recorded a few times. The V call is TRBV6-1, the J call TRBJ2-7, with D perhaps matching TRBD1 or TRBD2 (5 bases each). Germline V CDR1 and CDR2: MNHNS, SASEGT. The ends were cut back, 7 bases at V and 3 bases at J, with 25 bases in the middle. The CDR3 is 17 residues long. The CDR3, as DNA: TGTGCCAGCAATACCCTTCGGGACGGCACTTACGGCTACGAGCAGTACTTC. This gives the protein CASNTLRDGTYGYEQYF.

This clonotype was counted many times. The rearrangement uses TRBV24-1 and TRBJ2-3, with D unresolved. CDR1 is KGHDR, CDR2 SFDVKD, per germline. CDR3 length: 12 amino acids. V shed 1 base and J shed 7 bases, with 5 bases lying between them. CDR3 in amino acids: CATSDLGNTQYF. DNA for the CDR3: TGTGCCACCAGTGATTTAGGGAATACGCAGTATTTT.

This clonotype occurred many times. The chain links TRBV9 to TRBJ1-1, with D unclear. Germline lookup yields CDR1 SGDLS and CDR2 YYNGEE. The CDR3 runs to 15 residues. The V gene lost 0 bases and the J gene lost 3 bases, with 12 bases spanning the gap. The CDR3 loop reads CASSVDGRGYTEAFF. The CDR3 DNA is TGTGCCAGCAGCGTAGATGGCAGAGGGTACACTGAAGCTTTCTTT.

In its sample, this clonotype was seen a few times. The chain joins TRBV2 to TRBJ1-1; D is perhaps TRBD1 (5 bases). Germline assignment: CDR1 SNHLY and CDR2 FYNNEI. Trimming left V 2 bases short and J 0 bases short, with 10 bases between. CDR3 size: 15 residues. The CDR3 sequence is CASSEYGALNTEAFF. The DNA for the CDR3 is TGTGCCAGCAGTGAATACGGGGCCCTGAACACTGAAGCTTTCTTT.

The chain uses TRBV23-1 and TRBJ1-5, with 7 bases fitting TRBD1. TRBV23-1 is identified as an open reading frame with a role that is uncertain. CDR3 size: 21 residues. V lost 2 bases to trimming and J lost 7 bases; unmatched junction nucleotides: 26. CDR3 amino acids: CASSQSSSVVSPGQLPQPQHF. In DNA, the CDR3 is TGCGCCAGCAGTCAAAGTTCGTCTGTGGTTTCTCCGGGACAGCTCCCGCAGCCCCAGCATTTT.

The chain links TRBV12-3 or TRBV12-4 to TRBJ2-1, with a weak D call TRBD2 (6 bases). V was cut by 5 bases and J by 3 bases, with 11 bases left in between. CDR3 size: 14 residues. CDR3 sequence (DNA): TGTGCCAGCAGTGCGACGGGAGACTACAATGAGCAGTTCTTC. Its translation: CASSATGDYNEQFF.

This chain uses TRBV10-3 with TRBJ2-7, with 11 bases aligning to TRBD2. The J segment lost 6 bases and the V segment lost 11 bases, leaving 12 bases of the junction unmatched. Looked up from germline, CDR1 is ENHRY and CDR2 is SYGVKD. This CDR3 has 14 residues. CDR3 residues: CALSSTSGGSEQYF. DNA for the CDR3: TGTGCCCTATCCAGCACTAGCGGGGGTAGCGAGCAGTACTTC.

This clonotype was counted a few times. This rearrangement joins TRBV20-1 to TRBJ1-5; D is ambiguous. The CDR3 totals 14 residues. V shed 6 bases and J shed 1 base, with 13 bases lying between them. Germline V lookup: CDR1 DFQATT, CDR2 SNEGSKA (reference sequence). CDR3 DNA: TGCAGTGCCTCATCGGGCTCGAGCAATCAGCCCCAGCATTTT. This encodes CSASSGSSNQPQHF.

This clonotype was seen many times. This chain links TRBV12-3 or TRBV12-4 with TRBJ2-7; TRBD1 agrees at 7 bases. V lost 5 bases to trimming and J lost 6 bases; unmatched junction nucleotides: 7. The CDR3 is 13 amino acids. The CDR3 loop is CASSTNRGTEQYF. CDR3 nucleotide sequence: TGTGCCAGCAGTACCAACAGGGGAACCGAGCAGTACTTC.

CDR3 in amino acids: CASSPGTGQETQYF. The CDR3 DNA is TGTGCCAGCAGCCCGGGGACAGGGCAAGAGACCCAGTACTTC. V gene TRBV7-3 combines with J gene TRBJ2-5, with TRBD1 matching 9 bases. The germline gives CDR1 SGHTA, CDR2 FQGTGA. The CDR3 runs 14 residues. J lost 2 bases, V lost 5 bases, and 3 bases had no gene match. Based on the CDR3 plus reference TRBV7-3 and TRBJ2-5, the full variable domain is GAGVSQTPSNKVTEKGKYVELRCDPISGHTALYWYRQSLGQGPEFLIYFQGTGAADDSGLPNDRFFAVRPEGSVSTLKIQRTERGDSAVYLCASSPGTGQETQYFGPGTRLLVL.

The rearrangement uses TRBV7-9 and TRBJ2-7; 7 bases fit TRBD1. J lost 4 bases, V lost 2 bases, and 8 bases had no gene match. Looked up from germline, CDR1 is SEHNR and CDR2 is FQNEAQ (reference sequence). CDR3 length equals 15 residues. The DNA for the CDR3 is TGTGCCAGCAGCTTATGGGAACAGGGGCAGTACGAGCAGTACTTC. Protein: CASSLWEQGQYEQYF.